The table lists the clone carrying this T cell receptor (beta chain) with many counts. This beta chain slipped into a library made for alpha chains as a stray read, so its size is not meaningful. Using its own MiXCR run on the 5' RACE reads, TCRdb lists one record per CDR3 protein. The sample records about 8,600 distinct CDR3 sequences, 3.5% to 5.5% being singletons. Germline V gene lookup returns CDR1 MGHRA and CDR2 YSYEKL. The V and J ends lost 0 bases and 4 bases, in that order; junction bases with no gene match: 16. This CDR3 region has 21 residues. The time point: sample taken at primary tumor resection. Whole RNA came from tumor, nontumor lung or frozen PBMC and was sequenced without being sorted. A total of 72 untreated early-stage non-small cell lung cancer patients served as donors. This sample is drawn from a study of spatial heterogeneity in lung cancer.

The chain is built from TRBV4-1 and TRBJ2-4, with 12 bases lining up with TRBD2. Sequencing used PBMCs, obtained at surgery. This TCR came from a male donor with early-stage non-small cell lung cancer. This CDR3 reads CASSQERLAGGQSISKNIQYF. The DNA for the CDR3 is TGCGCCAGCAGCCAAGAGCGGCTAGCGGGGGGGCAGTCCATATCTAAAAACATTCAGTACTTC.